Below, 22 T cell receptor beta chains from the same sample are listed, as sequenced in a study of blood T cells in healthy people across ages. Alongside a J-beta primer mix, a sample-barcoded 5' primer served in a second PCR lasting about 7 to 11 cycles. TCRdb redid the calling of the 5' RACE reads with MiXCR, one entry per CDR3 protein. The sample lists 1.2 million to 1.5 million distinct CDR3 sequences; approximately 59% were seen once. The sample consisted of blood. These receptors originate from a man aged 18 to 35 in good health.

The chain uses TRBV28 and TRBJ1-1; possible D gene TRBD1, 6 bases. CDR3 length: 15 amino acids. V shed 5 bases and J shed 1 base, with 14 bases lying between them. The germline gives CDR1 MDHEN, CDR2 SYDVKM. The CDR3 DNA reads TGTGCCAGCAGTCCGTACAGGGAGAGGAACACTGAAGCTTTCTTT. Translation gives CASSPYRERNTEAFF.

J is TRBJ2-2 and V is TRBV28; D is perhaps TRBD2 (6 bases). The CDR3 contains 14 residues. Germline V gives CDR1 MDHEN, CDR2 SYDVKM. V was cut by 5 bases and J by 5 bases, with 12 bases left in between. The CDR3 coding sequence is TGTGCCAGCAGTCCATCTGGGGGGACCGGGGAGCTGTTTTTT. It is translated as CASSPSGGTGELFF. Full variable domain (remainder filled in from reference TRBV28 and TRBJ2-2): DVKVTQSSRYLVKRTGEKVFLECVQDMDHENMFWYRQDPGLGLRLIYFSYDVKMKEKGDIPEGYSVSREKKERFSLILESASTNQTSMYLCASSPSGGTGELFFGEGSRLTVL.

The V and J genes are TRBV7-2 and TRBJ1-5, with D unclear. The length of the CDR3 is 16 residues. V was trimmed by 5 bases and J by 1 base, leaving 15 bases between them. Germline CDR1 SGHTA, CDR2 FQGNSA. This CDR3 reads CASSLPVGASNQPQHF. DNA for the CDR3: TGTGCCAGCAGCCTCCCGGTGGGTGCAAGCAATCAGCCCCAGCATTTT.

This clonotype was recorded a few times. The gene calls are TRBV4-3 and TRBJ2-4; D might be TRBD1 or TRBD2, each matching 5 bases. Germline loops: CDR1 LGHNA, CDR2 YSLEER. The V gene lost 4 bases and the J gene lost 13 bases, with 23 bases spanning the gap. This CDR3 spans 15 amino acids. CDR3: CASSREGAGSWEQYF. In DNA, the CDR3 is TGCGCCAGCAGCCGTGAAGGGGCAGGTTCGTGGGAGCAGTACTTC.

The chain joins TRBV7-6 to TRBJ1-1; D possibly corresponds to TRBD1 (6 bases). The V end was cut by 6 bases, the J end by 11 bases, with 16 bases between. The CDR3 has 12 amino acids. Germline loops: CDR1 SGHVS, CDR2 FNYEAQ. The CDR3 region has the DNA TGTGCCAGCAGAGATGAAACAGGGAGTGCTTTCTTT. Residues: CASRDETGSAFF. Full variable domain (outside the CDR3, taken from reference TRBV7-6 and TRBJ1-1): GAGVSQSPRYKVTKRGQDVALRCDPISGHVSLYWYRQALGQGPEFLTYFNYEAQQDKSGLPNDRFSAERPEGSISTLTIQRTEQRDSAMYRCASRDETGSAFFGQGTRLTVV.

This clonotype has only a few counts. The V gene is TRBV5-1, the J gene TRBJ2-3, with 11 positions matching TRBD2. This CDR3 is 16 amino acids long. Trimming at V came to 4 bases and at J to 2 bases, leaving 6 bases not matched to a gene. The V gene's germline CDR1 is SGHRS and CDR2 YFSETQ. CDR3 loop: CASSLGLAEFTDTQYF. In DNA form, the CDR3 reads TGCGCCAGCAGCCTGGGACTAGCGGAATTCACAGATACGCAGTATTTT.

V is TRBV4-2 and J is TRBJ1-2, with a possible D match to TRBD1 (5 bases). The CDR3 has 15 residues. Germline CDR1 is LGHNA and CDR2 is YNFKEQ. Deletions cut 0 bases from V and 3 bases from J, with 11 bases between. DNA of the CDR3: TGTGCCAGCAGCCAAGAGGGGCAATGGGACTATGGCTACACCTTC. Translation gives CASSQEGQWDYGYTF.

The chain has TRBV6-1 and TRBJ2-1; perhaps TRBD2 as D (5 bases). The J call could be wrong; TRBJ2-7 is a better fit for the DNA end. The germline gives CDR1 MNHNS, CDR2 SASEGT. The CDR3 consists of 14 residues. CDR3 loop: CASSVGHPSGEQYF. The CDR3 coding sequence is TGTGCCAGCAGTGTAGGCCACCCTTCGGGGGAGCAGTACTTC.

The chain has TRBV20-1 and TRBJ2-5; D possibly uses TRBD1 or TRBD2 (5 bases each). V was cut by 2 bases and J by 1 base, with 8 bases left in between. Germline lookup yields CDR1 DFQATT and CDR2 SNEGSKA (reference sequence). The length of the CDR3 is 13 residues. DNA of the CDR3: TGCAGTGCTAGATGGGGGTTCCAAGAGACCCAGTACTTC. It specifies CSARWGFQETQYF.

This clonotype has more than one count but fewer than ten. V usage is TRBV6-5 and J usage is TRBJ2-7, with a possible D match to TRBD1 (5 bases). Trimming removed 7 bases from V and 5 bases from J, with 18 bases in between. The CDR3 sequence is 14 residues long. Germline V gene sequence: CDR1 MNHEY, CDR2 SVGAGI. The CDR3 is CASTLSAGNNEQYF. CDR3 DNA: TGTGCCAGCACCCTAAGCGCAGGGAATAACGAGCAGTACTTC.

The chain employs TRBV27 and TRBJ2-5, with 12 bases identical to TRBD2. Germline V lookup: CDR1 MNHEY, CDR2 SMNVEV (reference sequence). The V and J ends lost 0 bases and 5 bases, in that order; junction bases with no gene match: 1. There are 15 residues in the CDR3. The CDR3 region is CASSLSTSGGETQYF. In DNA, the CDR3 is TGTGCCAGCAGTTTATCGACTAGCGGGGGTGAGACCCAGTACTTC.

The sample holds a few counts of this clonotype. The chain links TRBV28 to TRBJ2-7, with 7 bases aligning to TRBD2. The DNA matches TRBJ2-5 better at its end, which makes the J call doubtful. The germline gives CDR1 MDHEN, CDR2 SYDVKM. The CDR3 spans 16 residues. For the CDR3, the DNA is TGTGCCAGCAGTCTACGACTAGCAGAAACGGGGGAGACCCAGTACTTC. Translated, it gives CASSLRLAETGETQYF.

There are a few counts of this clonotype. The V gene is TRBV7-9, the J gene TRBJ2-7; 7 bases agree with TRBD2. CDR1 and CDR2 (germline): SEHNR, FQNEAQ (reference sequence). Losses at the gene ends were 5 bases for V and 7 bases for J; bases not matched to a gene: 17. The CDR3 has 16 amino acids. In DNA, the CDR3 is TGTGCCAGCAGCCCCCCAGCGGGAAATCTCCATAGGGAGCAGTACTTC. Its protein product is CASSPPAGNLHREQYF.

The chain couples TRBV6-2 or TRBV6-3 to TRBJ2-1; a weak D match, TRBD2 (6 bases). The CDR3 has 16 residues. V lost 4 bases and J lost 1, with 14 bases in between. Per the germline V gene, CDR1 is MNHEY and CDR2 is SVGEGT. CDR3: CASSSRGGRSYNEQFF. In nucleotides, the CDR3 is TGTGCCAGCAGTTCCCGTGGGGGGAGGTCCTACAATGAGCAGTTCTTC.

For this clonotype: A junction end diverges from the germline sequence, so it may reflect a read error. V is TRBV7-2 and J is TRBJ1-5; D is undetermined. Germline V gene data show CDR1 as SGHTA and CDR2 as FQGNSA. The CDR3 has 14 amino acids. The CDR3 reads CASSNRQGKQPQHF. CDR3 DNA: TGTGCCAGCAGCAACAGACAAGGCAAGCAGCCCCAGCATTTT.

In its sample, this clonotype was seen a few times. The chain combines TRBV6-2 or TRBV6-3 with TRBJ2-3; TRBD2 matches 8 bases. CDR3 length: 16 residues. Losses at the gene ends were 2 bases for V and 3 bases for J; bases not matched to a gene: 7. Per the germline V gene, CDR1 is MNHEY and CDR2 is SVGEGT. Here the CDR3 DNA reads TGTGCCAGCAGTTACATCGGGGGGGCCTTTACAGATACGCAGTATTTT. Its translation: CASSYIGGAFTDTQYF.

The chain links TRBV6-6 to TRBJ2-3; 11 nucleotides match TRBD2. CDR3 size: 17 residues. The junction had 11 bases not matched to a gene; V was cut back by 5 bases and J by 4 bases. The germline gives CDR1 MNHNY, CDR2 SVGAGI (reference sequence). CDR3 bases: TGTGCCAGCAGTCACGCCTGGCTAGCGGGAGGTGCAGATACGCAGTATTTT. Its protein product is CASSHAWLAGGADTQYF.

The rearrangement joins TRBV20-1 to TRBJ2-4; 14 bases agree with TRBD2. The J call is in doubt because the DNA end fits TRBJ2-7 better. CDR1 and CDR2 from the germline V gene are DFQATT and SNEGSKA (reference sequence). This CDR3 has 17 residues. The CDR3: CSACPGLAGALTYEQYF. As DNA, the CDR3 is TGCAGTGCTTGTCCGGGACTAGCGGGAGCCCTCACCTACGAGCAGTACTTC.

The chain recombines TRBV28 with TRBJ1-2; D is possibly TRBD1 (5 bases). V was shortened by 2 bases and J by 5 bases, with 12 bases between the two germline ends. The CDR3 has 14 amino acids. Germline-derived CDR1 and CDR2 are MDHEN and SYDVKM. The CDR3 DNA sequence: TGTGCCAGCAGTTTAGACAGTTCAGTTTATGGCTACACCTTC. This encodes CASSLDSSVYGYTF.

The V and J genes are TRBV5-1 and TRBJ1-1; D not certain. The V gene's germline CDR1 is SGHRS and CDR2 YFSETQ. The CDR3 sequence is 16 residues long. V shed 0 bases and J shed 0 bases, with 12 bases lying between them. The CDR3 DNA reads TGCGCCAGCAGCTTGGGGCCTAACGGGGTGAACACTGAAGCTTTCTTT. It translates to CASSLGPNGVNTEAFF.

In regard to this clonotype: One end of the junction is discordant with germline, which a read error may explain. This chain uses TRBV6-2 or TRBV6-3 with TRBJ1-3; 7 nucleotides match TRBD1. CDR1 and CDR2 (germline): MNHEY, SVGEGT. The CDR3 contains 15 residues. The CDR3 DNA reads TGCGCCAGCAGGGTGACAGGGACTTCTGGAAACACCATATATTTT. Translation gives CASRVTGTSGNTIYF.

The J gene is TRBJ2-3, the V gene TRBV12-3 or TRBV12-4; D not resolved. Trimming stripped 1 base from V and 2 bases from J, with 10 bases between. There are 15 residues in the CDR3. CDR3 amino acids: CASSLVGLLTDTQYF. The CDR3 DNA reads TGTGCCAGCAGTTTAGTTGGATTACTCACAGATACGCAGTATTTT.